What follows is one TCR beta chain and its context. Its antigen is not yet known. No per-base quality is available; no much larger clone lies one base away. CDR1 and CDR2 are read off the germline V gene (reference sequence) as MNHEY and SMNVEV. Including cysteine and phenylalanine, the CDR3 has 14 amino acids. Only CDR3 DNA is held: 42 bases, read in frame from base 1. The germline ends are 10 bases apart after V is trimmed by 1 base and J by 3 bases. Using the deep immunoSEQ assay, multiplex PCR amplified TCR CDR3 regions from genomic DNA. For each cell subset, the extracted genomic DNA was distributed evenly across all wells of several immunoSEQ 96-well plates, and each plate served as one replicate. Each replicate PCR for sorted subsets received around 200 ng genomic DNA, equal to about 30,000 T cell genomes. The purified libraries were quantified using a Qubit 3.0 fluorometer, sized with a Bioanalyzer 2100, and then quantified again using the KAPA Library Quantification kit. A separate single-read 150-cycle Illumina NextSeq 550 flow cell was used to sequence each immunoSEQ 96-well plate. Processing in the source paper ran as follows. Because the immunoSEQ output included only junctional sequences and no quality scores, the filtering could not be the same as the filtering used for full-length reads. Sequences were annotated with PyIR, a Python wrapper for IgBLAST v1.9, using IMGT germline references to assign V/J genes and CDR3. Any read was removed if the V/J assignment was weak (E-value above 1e-6), the CDR3 was missing, or the read contained stop codons, out-of-frame junctions, or ambiguous translated residues. V3J clonotypes were defined as sequences sharing the same inferred V gene, J gene, and CDR3 amino acid sequence. Percentage overlap between repertoires was computed as shared unique clonotypes divided by the size of the smaller repertoire. RTK rarefaction, the Chao1 estimator, and Recon v2.1 estimates of unobserved clonotypes were used to assess repertoire richness. Generation probabilities for all TCRbeta clonotypes obtained by the gDNA method from a handful of donors were computed using OLGA. TCRdb limited this immuneACCESS table to in-frame rearrangements with V and J called. A share of clones is missing; checked studies link under half to unresolved V genes, and the rest is unexplained. The V and J calls and clone size come from that table; D and trimming were worked out from the DNA. This sample lists about 1,900,000 clones; approximately 94% were detected once. 0.95% to 1.5% of the sample goes to the ten largest clones.

CD8 naive samples were obtained by positive selection for CCR7 among CD45RO-negative cells, yielding a CD45RA+CCR7+ population from which TemRA cells were excluded. The donors were healthy, HIV-negative adults with no recently reported acute infections or vaccinations. Every donor was a Caucasian adult living in Nashville, Tennessee, USA. Blood was obtained by leukapheresis, after which PBMCs were separated by Ficoll-Histopaque density gradient centrifugation and cryopreserved in liquid nitrogen vapor phase. Purity and quantity of every magnetically sorted T cell population were checked by analytical flow cytometry. From each sorted fraction, genomic DNA was isolated and quantified by UV absorbance on a Nanodrop 2000c. This record comes from a study of shared clonotypes between healthy human individuals (dated by TCRdb to between 2020 and 2021). At the level of the whole study: A couple of women and three men aged 18 to 49 years were included in the cohort. For each donor, CD4 naive and CD4 memory were each run on three plates, CD8 naive on two plates, and CD8 memory on one plate. Blood TCR repertoires of roughly 5 healthy adults were deeply sequenced to estimate repertoire size and the extent of clonotype sharing between individuals. To increase sequencing depth and limit assay-specific biases, different laboratories used diverse techniques to prepare libraries and sequence TCR repertoires. Per donor, leukapheresis produced somewhere between about 0.8 and 9 billion PBMCs.

Overall study outcomes, separate from this receptor: Pairwise subsampling led to the expectation that sequencing depth would affect the degree of clonotype sharing among donors. Only blood was sampled, and tissue TCR repertoires likely differ from those in blood. Naive subsets generally had larger estimated clonotype richness than memory subsets did. When a few donors were compared, the shared fraction of clonotypes was around 5% for naive CD4, approximately 3.3% for naive CD8, 2.3% for memory CD4, and 0.4% for memory CD8. Because the study included a small number of donors, the genetic and exposure-history diversity represented was limited. Compared with non-shared clonotypes, the clonotypes found in all four sorted-subset donors had higher generation probabilities. Rarefaction of sorted-subset datasets indicated incomplete sequencing despite the large sequencing depth.

The sequenced sample consisted of naive CD8+ T cells sorted from blood. This specimen's cell subset or site label, per the study, means: CD45RA+CCR7+. Recombination linked TRBV27 to TRBJ2-7; the D gene is not confidently resolved. This sequence originates from a man in his late teens or twenties in good health. At the DNA level, the sequence is TGTGCCAGCAGTTTATTGGGGTTCGGCTACGAGCAGTACTTC. It is translated as CASSLLGFGYEQYF.